This TCR beta chain was identified in a study of blood T cell repertoires in COVID-19. Measured with immunoSEQ multiplex PCR; TCRdb has only the in-frame clones, and not every one. The table has around 210,000 clones, roughly 85% seen once. This clone appeared once. CDR3 length: 14 residues. The sample was peripheral blood. The chain employs TRBV21-1 and TRBJ2-7; TRBD1 is taken as the D call from the table, unchecked against the DNA. TRBV21-1 is a recognized pseudogene. This TCR came from a man in his fifties with COVID-19, enrolled during active disease. CDR3: CASMPPGYSYEQYF. In DNA form, the CDR3 reads TGTGCCAGCATGCCACCAGGTTATTCCTACGAGCAGTACTTC.